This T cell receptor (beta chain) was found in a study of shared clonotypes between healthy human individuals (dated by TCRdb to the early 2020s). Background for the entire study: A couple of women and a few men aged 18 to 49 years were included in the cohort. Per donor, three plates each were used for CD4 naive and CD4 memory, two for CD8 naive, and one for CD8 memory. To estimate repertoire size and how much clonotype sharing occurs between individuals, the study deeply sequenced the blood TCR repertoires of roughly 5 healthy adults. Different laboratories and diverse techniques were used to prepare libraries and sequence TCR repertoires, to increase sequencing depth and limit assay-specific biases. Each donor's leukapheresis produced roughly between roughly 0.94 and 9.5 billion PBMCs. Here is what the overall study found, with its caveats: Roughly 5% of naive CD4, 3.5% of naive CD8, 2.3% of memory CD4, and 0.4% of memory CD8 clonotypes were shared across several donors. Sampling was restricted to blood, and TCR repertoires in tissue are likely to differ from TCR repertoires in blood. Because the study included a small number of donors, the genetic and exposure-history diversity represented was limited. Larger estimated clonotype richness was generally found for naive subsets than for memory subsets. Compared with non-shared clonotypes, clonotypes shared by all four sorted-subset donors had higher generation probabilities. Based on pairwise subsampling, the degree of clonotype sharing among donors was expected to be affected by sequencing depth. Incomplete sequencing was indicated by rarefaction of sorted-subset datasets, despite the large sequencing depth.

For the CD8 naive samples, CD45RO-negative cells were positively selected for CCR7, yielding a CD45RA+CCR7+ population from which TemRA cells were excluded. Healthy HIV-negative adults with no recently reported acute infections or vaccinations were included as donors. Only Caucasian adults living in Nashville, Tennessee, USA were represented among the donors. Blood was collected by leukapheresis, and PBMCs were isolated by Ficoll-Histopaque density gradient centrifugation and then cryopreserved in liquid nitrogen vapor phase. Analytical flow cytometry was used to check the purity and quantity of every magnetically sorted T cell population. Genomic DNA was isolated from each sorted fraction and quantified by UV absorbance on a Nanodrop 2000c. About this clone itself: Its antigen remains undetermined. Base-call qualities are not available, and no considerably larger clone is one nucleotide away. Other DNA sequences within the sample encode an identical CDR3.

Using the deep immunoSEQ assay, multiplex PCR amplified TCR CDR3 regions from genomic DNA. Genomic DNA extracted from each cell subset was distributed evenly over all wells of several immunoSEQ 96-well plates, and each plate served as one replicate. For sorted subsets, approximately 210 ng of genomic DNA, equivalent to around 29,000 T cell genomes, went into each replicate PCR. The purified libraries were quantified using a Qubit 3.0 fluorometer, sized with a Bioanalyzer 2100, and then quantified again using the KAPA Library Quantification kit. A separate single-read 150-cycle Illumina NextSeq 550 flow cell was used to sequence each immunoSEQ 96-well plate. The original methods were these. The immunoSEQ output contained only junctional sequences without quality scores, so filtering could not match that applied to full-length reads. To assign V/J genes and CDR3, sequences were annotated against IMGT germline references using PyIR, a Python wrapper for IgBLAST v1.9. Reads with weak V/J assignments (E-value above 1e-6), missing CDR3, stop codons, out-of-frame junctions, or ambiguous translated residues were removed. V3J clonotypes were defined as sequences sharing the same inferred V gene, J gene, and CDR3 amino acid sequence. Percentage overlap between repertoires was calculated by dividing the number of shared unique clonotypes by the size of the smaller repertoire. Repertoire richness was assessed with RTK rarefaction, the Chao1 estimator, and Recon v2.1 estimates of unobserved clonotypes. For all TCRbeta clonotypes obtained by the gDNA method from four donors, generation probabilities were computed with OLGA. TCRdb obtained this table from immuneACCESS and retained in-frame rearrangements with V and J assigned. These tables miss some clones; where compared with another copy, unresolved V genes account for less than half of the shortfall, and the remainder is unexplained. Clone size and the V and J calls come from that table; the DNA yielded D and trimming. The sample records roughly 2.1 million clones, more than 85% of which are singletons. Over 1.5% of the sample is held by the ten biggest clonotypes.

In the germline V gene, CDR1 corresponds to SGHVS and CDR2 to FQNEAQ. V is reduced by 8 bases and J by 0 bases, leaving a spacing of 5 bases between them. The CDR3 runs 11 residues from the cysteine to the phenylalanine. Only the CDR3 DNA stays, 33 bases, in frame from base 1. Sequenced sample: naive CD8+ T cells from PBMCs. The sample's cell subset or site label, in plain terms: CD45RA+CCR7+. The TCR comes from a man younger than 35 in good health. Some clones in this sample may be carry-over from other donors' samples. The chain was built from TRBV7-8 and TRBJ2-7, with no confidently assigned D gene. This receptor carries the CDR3 CASSPSYEQYF. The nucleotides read TGTGCCAGCTCCCCCTCCTACGAGCAGTACTTC.